The 25 T cell receptor beta chains below come from one sample, sequenced in a study of cytotoxic CD8 clonotypes in ibrutinib-treated CLL. Some clones are missing from TCRdb's copy, which holds only in-frame ones; the method was immunoSEQ multiplex PCR. The profile shows about 28,000 clones, 62% of them singletons. The source was PBMCs, collected before ibrutinib treatment. The receptors originated from a human donor with chronic lymphocytic leukemia.

This clone has just a few counts. J is TRBJ1-1 and V is TRBV6-6; no clear D gene. CDR1 is MNHNY and CDR2 is SVGAGI in the germline V gene (reference sequence). CDR3 length: 13 residues. V shed 4 bases and J shed 1 base, with 7 bases lying between them. The CDR3 loop reads CASSSRQNTEAFF. CDR3 sequence (DNA): TGTGCCAGCAGTTCCCGACAGAACACTGAAGCTTTCTTT.

The chain combines TRBV27 with TRBJ2-1; 13 bases map to TRBD2. This CDR3 is built from 14 residues. Germline trimming cut 6 bases from V and 6 bases from J; bases unmatched to any gene: 2. Germline V gives CDR1 MNHEY, CDR2 SMNVEV (reference sequence). The CDR3 protein is CASRGLAGSNEQFF. Here the CDR3 DNA reads TGTGCCAGCAGGGGACTAGCGGGAAGCAATGAGCAGTTCTTC.

V is TRBV4-2 and J is TRBJ2-1; 8 nucleotides align to TRBD2. CDR3 length: 17 amino acids. Germline CDR1 and CDR2: LGHNA and YNFKEQ. With 0 bases clipped from V and 9 bases from J, the junction kept 13 bases outside the gene matches. Here the CDR3 DNA reads TGTGCCAGCAGCCAAGAGGCGGTGGGCGGGAGGAGCAGTGAGCAGTTCTTC. Translating it yields CASSQEAVGGRSSEQFF.

This chain's CDR3 is CASSEDAWGKETQYF. CDR3 nucleotide sequence: TGTGCCAGCAGTGAAGATGCGTGGGGAAAAGAGACCCAGTACTTC. The chain employs TRBV25-1 and TRBJ2-5; D uncertain. From germline, CDR1 is MGHDK and CDR2 SYGVNS. This CDR3 region has 15 residues. Trimming cost V 2 bases and J 3 bases, with 13 bases left between them.

This chain joins TRBV25-1 and TRBJ2-2; D is perhaps TRBD1 (6 bases). There are 16 residues in the CDR3. The germline V and J ends were trimmed by 0 bases and 4 bases, with 12 bases remaining between them. The germline CDR1 and CDR2 sequences are MGHDK and SYGVNS. The chain's CDR3 is CASSEYIWTATGELFF. The CDR3 DNA reads TGTGCCAGCAGTGAATATATTTGGACAGCCACCGGGGAGCTGTTTTTT.

This chain connects TRBV30 to TRBJ1-2; perhaps TRBD1 as D (6 bases). Germline V gives CDR1 GTSNPN, CDR2 SVGIG (reference sequence). Trimming left V 3 bases short and J 5 bases short, with 16 bases between. This CDR3 contains 14 residues. The CDR3 coding sequence is TGTGCCTGGAGCCGGGACACGGAAGTATATGGCTACACCTTC. This sequence encodes CAWSRDTEVYGYTF.

The chain joins TRBV5-1 to TRBJ1-4, with D perhaps TRBD1 (5 bases). Germline CDR1 reads SGHRS; CDR2 reads YFSETQ. Deletions cut 8 bases from V and 10 bases from J, with 18 bases between. The CDR3 runs 13 residues. The CDR3 protein is CARTPGGEVKLFF. In DNA form, the CDR3 reads TGCGCCAGGACCCCGGGGGGGGAGGTAAAACTGTTTTTT.

The table lists this clone with a few counts. The chain combines TRBV6-5 with TRBJ2-1; D possibly corresponds to TRBD2 (5 bases). CDR3 length: 13 residues. Germline V gene lookup returns CDR1 MNHEY and CDR2 SVGAGI. V was cut by 6 bases and J by 5 bases, with 11 bases left in between. CDR3 loop: CASSRDWNNEQFF. CDR3 in DNA: TGTGCCAGCAGCCGGGATTGGAACAATGAGCAGTTCTTC.

The V and J genes are TRBV28 and TRBJ1-1; TRBD1 matches at 9 bases. V dropped 8 bases and J dropped 3; count of bases not matched to a gene: 10. CDR3 length equals 15 residues. Per the germline V gene, CDR1 is MDHEN and CDR2 is SYDVKM. CDR3 bases: TGTGCCAGCCCTAGGACAGGGGCTGAGGACACTGAAGCTTTCTTT. Residues: CASPRTGAEDTEAFF.

The V call is TRBV4-1, the J call TRBJ1-5; weak D call: TRBD1 (5 bases). Germline V gives CDR1 MGHRA, CDR2 YSYEKL. V lost 2 bases and J 1 base, leaving 9 bases between the germline ends. The CDR3 is made up of 15 amino acids. The CDR3 bases are TGCGCCAGCAGCCAAACGCGGGGGAGCAATCAGCCCCAGCATTTT. Translated, it gives CASSQTRGSNQPQHF.

The chain combines TRBV13 with TRBJ2-7, with a possible D match to TRBD1 (5 bases). Germline lookup yields CDR1 PRHDT and CDR2 FYEKMQ (reference sequence). Trimming cost V 2 bases and J 7 bases, with 15 bases left between them. The CDR3 covers 14 residues. CDR3 nucleotides: TGTGCCAGCAGCTTAAGCCCGACAGACCGAGAGCAGTACTTC. Amino acid sequence: CASSLSPTDREQYF. Based on the CDR3 plus reference TRBV13 and TRBJ2-7, the full variable domain is AAGVIQSPRHLIKEKRETATLKCYPIPRHDTVYWYQQGPGQDPQFLISFYEKMQSDKGSIPDRFSAQQFSDYHSELNMSSLELGDSALYFCASSLSPTDREQYFGPGTRLTVT.

The V call is TRBV4-1, the J call TRBJ2-2, with D possibly TRBD1 on 6 matching bases. CDR3 size: 14 residues. CDR1 is MGHRA and CDR2 is YSYEKL in the germline V gene. Trimming removed 4 bases at V and 4 bases at J, with 10 bases between. The chain's CDR3 is CASSLIQGTGELFF. The DNA for the CDR3 is TGCGCCAGCAGCCTTATACAGGGCACCGGGGAGCTGTTTTTT.

The chain links TRBV5-6 to TRBJ1-2, with D uncertain. V dropped 4 bases and J dropped 0 bases, with 4 bases sitting between them. In germline, CDR1 is SGHDT, CDR2 YYEEEE. The CDR3 has 12 amino acids. CDR3: CASSPSNYGYTF. The DNA for the CDR3 is TGTGCCAGCAGCCCATCTAACTATGGCTACACCTTC.

A few counts support this clone. V and J are TRBV19 and TRBJ1-5, with 7 bases matching TRBD1. Trimming took 7 bases from V and 9 from J; bases not matched to a gene: 6. The CDR3 is 12 residues long. Germline V CDR1 and CDR2: LNHDA, SQIVND (reference sequence). CDR3 in amino acids: CASTPQGGPQHF. In DNA form, the CDR3 reads TGTGCCAGTACCCCCCAGGGGGGGCCCCAGCATTTT.

This clone has only one observation. The chain is built from TRBV18 and TRBJ1-1; D is perhaps TRBD1 (5 bases). The CDR3 length is 16 residues. Trimming shortened V by 3 bases and J by 0 bases, and 14 bases separated the two germline ends. Germline assignment: CDR1 KGHSH and CDR2 LQKENI. DNA of the CDR3: TGTGCCAGCTCACCGGCGACGGGACTAATGAACACTGAAGCTTTCTTT. Translation gives CASSPATGLMNTEAFF.

The chain employs TRBV7-8 and TRBJ1-5; 7 bases match TRBD1. V was clipped by 2 bases and J by 5 bases; unmatched bases: 6. The CDR3 has 15 amino acids. From germline, CDR1 is SGHVS and CDR2 FQNEAQ. The CDR3 sequence is CASSLSRQGHQPQHF. The CDR3 bases are TGTGCCAGCAGCTTATCCAGACAGGGACATCAGCCCCAGCATTTT.

The J gene is TRBJ2-7, the V gene TRBV6-5; 12 bases match TRBD2. CDR1 MNHEY and CDR2 SVGAGI come from the germline V gene. The CDR3 consists of 16 residues. The V gene end was trimmed by 2 bases and the J gene end by 5 bases; junction bases not matched to a gene: 7. The CDR3 DNA reads as TGTGCCAGCAGTTACGGCCTAGCGGGAGGGCCGCACGAGCAGTACTTC. Its protein product is CASSYGLAGGPHEQYF.

The rearrangement uses TRBV27 and TRBJ2-2, with no clear D. In germline, CDR1 is MNHEY, CDR2 SMNVEV (reference sequence). The CDR3 loop spans 14 amino acids. V was shortened by 2 bases and J by 4 bases, with 8 bases between the two germline ends. CDR3: CASSLIQSTGELFF. The CDR3 DNA reads as TGTGCCAGCAGTTTAATACAGAGCACCGGGGAGCTGTTTTTT.

The genes are TRBV4-2 and TRBJ2-7; possibly TRBD1 for D (6 bases). Germline V gene lookup returns CDR1 LGHNA and CDR2 YNFKEQ. The CDR3 runs to 16 residues. Trimming removed 0 bases at V and 4 bases at J, with 16 bases between. Here the CDR3 DNA reads TGTGCCAGCAGCCAAGAGACGGACAGTTCCCGGTACGAGCAGTACTTC. It is translated as CASSQETDSSRYEQYF.

This clone occurred a few times. The chain links TRBV4-1 to TRBJ1-1; D may be TRBD1 (6 bases). The germline gives CDR1 MGHRA, CDR2 YSYEKL. V gave up 4 bases and J gave up 4 bases, with 31 bases separating them. This CDR3 is built from 20 residues. As DNA, the CDR3 is TGCGCCAGCAGCCGACTACTCCCTACCGGGACAACACCCTACAGCACTGAAGCTTTCTTT. Amino acid sequence: CASSRLLPTGTTPYSTEAFF.

The J gene is TRBJ2-5, the V gene TRBV4-1, with D possibly TRBD2 on 6 matching bases. V gave up 3 bases and J gave up 7 bases, with 21 bases separating them. The CDR3 spans 16 residues. CDR1 is MGHRA, CDR2 YSYEKL, per germline. CDR3 nucleotide sequence: TGCGCCAGCAGCCAGGGACTGGTGGGCGGCAAGAGGACCCAGTACTTC. Protein: CASSQGLVGGKRTQYF.

The chain links TRBV2 to TRBJ2-1; D call uncertain. V dropped 7 bases and J dropped 7 bases, with 8 bases sitting between them. CDR3 length: 11 amino acids. The germline gives CDR1 SNHLY, CDR2 FYNNEI. CDR3 region: CASKILNEQFF. CDR3 nucleotide sequence: TGTGCCAGCAAGATTCTTAATGAGCAGTTCTTC.

This clone was observed a handful of times. The rearrangement links TRBV19 to TRBJ2-3; D remains unclear. CDR3 length: 14 amino acids. V lost 2 bases and J lost 6, with 12 bases in between. Germline loops: CDR1 LNHDA, CDR2 SQIVND (reference sequence). CDR3 sequence reads: CASSIWAASDTQYF. The CDR3 DNA follows: TGTGCCAGTAGTATATGGGCGGCCTCGGATACGCAGTATTTT.

A single count supports this clone. This chain connects TRBV2 to TRBJ1-1; D gene ambiguous. Per the germline V gene, CDR1 is SNHLY and CDR2 is FYNNEI. The CDR3 has 15 amino acids. Trimming left V 3 bases short and J 4 bases short, with 15 bases between. Written as DNA, the CDR3 is TGTGCCAGCAGTGATCTCGGACGGAGGACCACTGAAGCTTTCTTT. Its protein product is CASSDLGRRTTEAFF.

V gene TRBV5-4 combines with J gene TRBJ2-7; D is undetermined. Germline V gene sequence: CDR1 SGHNT, CDR2 YYREEE (reference sequence). Trimming shortened V by 3 bases and J by 2 bases, and 3 bases separated the two germline ends. The CDR3 spans 11 residues. The CDR3 here is CASSSTYEQYF. As DNA, the CDR3 is TGTGCCAGCAGCTCGACCTACGAGCAGTACTTC. Drawing the rest from reference TRBV5-4 and TRBJ2-7, the complete variable domain is ETGVTQSPTHLIKTRGQQVTLRCSSQSGHNTVSWYQQALGQGPQFIFQYYREEENGRGNFPPRFSGLQFPNYSSELNVNALELDDSALYLCASSSTYEQYFGPGTRLTVT.